This T cell receptor (beta chain) was sequenced for a study of blood T cell repertoires in COVID-19. Looking at the study overall: The study drew acute and convalescent COVID-19 samples from the United States, Italy and Spain.

TCRdb's copy holds only in-frame clones and misses some; the assay was immunoSEQ multiplex PCR. The sample records around 320,000 clones, roughly nine tenths being singletons. What was sequenced was PBMCs or T cells enriched from blood (not recorded which). The receptor's source is a woman aged 50 to 65 who had been exposed to COVID-19.

In DNA, the CDR3 is TGCGCCAGCAGCCAAGATCTTGCAGGGTTGGGTGGCTACACCTTC. As protein: CASSQDLAGLGGYTF. V is TRBV4-1 and J is TRBJ1-2, with D perhaps TRBD1 (5 bases). The V and J ends lost 0 bases and 7 bases respectively, with 15 bases between them. The CDR3 is 15 residues long. Germline V gives CDR1 MGHRA, CDR2 YSYEKL.